Below are 19 T cell receptor beta chains sequenced from a single sample in a study of shared clonotypes between healthy human individuals (dated by TCRdb to 2019 to 2021). The library was built by means of the immunoSEQ multiplex PCR assay. Held by TCRdb, this immuneACCESS table contains in-frame sequences only and omits some clones. Under half of the omission traces to an unresolved V gene where checked; the cause of the rest is unknown. Here the sample has around 580,000 clones; 95% to 98% occur a single time. Jointly, the top ten make up 0.3% of the sample. CD8 naive samples consisted of CD45RO-negative cells that were positively selected for CCR7, yielding a CD45RA+CCR7+ population without TemRA cells. Input material: naive CD8+ T cells sorted from blood. The sample's cell subset or site, from its label and the paper: CD45RA+CCR7+. Source of these receptors: a man aged 30-40 years in good health.

The chain is built from TRBV11-2 and TRBJ1-2; the match to TRBD1 covers 9 bases. J gave up 8 bases and V 5 bases, and 12 bases lay outside the gene matches. The CDR3 consists of 15 residues. Germline CDR1 is SGHAT and CDR2 is FQNNGV. In nucleotides, the CDR3 is TGTGCCAGCAGCGTCCTCGGACAGGGGAACGTCGGCTACACCTTC. It is translated as CASSVLGQGNVGYTF.

The rearrangement uses TRBV7-8 and TRBJ2-7; unclear D gene. The CDR3 loop spans 14 amino acids. Germline V gene lookup returns CDR1 SGHVS and CDR2 FQNEAQ. V was trimmed by 5 bases and J by 2 bases, leaving 13 bases between them. DNA for the CDR3: TGTGCCAGCAGCCCCCTGGGTCTAGCCTACGAGCAGTACTTC. Its translation: CASSPLGLAYEQYF.

J is TRBJ2-3 and V is TRBV5-1; a weak D match, TRBD2 (5 bases). The V gene's germline CDR1 is SGHRS and CDR2 YFSETQ. Trimming took 2 bases from V and 0 from J, leaving 13 bases between them. The CDR3 is 16 residues long. The CDR3, as DNA: TGCGCCAGCAGCTTCCGCGGGTGGTCTAGCACAGATACGCAGTATTTT. Its translation: CASSFRGWSSTDTQYF.

This clone was picked up one time. V is TRBV6-4 and J is TRBJ2-2; TRBD2 matches at 8 bases. This CDR3 contains 12 residues. Germline V gene lookup returns CDR1 MRHNA and CDR2 SNTAGT. V lost 5 bases and J lost 11; bases outside the gene matches: 4. The CDR3 loop reads CASSQSGSELFF. CDR3 nucleotides: TGTGCCAGCAGTCAAAGCGGGAGTGAGCTGTTTTTT.

This clone is a singleton in its sample. The chain employs TRBV7-8 and TRBJ2-5, with 8 nucleotides matching TRBD2. Per the germline V gene, CDR1 is SGHVS and CDR2 is FQNEAQ. V gave up 5 bases and J gave up 5 bases; unmatched junction bases: 7. The CDR3 loop spans 14 amino acids. The CDR3 coding sequence is TGTGCCAGCAGCCACCGTCGGGGGGGCGAGACCCAGTACTTC. It codes for CASSHRRGGETQYF.

This chain connects TRBV27 to TRBJ2-7, with no clear D. With 2 bases removed from V and 9 bases from J, the gap between germline ends came to 11 bases. CDR1 MNHEY and CDR2 SMNVEV come from the germline V gene (reference sequence). CDR3 length: 12 residues. The CDR3 spells CASSLIGQPQYF. CDR3 DNA sequence: TGTGCCAGCAGTTTAATTGGGCAACCGCAGTACTTC.

V is TRBV29-1 and J is TRBJ2-5; no firm D call. Trimming pared 7 bases from V and 7 bases from J, leaving 16 bases between. Germline V gene data show CDR1 as SQVTM and CDR2 as ANQGSEA. The CDR3 has 12 amino acids. CDR3 bases: TGCAGCGCCCTCGGGTCAAAAGGGACCCAGTACTTC. It is translated as CSALGSKGTQYF.

The chain employs TRBV6-5 and TRBJ2-5; 8 bases fit TRBD1. Per the germline V gene, CDR1 is MNHEY and CDR2 is SVGAGI. The CDR3 consists of 15 residues. V was clipped by 2 bases and J by 5 bases; unmatched bases: 7. DNA for the CDR3: TGTGCCAGCAGTTACGGACAGGGAGTGTTGGAGACCCAGTACTTC. Protein sequence: CASSYGQGVLETQYF.

The V and J genes are TRBV5-4 and TRBJ2-7; D remains unclear. The V end lost 1 base, the J end lost 5 bases, and 13 bases lay between the germline ends. The CDR3 extends over 14 amino acids. Germline lookup yields CDR1 SGHNT and CDR2 YYREEE (reference sequence). The CDR3 sequence is CASSLRENRHEQYF. DNA for the CDR3: TGTGCCAGCAGCTTGAGAGAGAATCGCCACGAGCAGTACTTC.

This rearrangement joins TRBV29-1 to TRBJ2-7; 7 bases are a match to TRBD1. This CDR3 region has 14 residues. Germline-derived CDR1 and CDR2 are SQVTM and ANQGSEA. The trim removed 5 bases at V and 4 bases at J, leaving 11 bases unmatched. Here the CDR3 reads CSVIPGTATYEQYF. The CDR3 DNA reads as TGCAGCGTTATCCCCGGGACAGCTACGTACGAGCAGTACTTC.

The rearrangement links TRBV10-2 to TRBJ2-7; TRBD2 agrees at 9 bases. The CDR3 has 14 residues. Per the germline V gene, CDR1 is WSHSY and CDR2 is SAAADI. After removal of 6 bases from V and 3 bases from J, the junction contained 6 bases not matched to a gene. CDR3 coding DNA: TGCGCCAGCAGCGAAGTTAGCGGGAGCTACGAGCAGTACTTC. It codes for CASSEVSGSYEQYF.

The chain is built from TRBV25-1 and TRBJ2-7; 7 positions agree with TRBD1. The CDR3 is 13 amino acids. Germline CDR1 and CDR2: MGHDK and SYGVNS. Trimming took 4 bases from V and 6 from J; bases not matched to a gene: 6. The CDR3 loop reads CASSGGQNLEQYF. The CDR3 DNA sequence: TGTGCCAGCAGTGGGGGACAGAACCTCGAGCAGTACTTC.

V is TRBV6-5 and J is TRBJ2-1, with D possibly being TRBD2 (6 bases). The CDR3 length is 16 residues. Germline V gene sequence: CDR1 MNHEY, CDR2 SVGAGI. V lost 0 bases and J lost 0, with 9 bases in between. Here the CDR3 reads CASSYSTTSSYNEQFF. As DNA, the CDR3 is TGTGCCAGCAGTTACTCGACGACTAGCTCCTACAATGAGCAGTTCTTC.

This chain uses TRBV30 with TRBJ2-7; D call uncertain. CDR3 length: 13 residues. The germline V gene encodes CDR1 GTSNPN and CDR2 SVGIG (reference sequence). Trimming took 7 bases from V and 4 from J, leaving 17 bases between them. The CDR3 coding sequence is TGTGCCTCCACAAGGCAGGTTGAATACGAGCAGTACTTC. Its translation: CASTRQVEYEQYF.

The rearrangement uses TRBV19 and TRBJ1-4; D unresolved. The germline CDR1 and CDR2 sequences are LNHDA and SQIVND (reference sequence). Trimming stripped 2 bases from V and 4 bases from J, with 11 bases between. This CDR3 spans 15 amino acids. The CDR3 reads CASSISDGSNEKLFF. In DNA, the CDR3 is TGTGCCAGTAGTATATCGGACGGCAGTAATGAAAAACTGTTTTTT.

The V call is TRBV27, the J call TRBJ2-1; 9 positions agree with TRBD1. In germline, CDR1 is MNHEY, CDR2 SMNVEV (reference sequence). V shed 6 bases and J 10 bases; nucleotides not matched to a gene: 7. The CDR3 covers 13 residues. CDR3 in amino acids: CASSMTGGWEQFF. DNA of the CDR3: TGTGCCAGCAGCATGACAGGGGGATGGGAGCAGTTCTTC.

This chain joins TRBV7-9 and TRBJ2-7, with D tentatively TRBD2 (5 bases). CDR1 is SEHNR, CDR2 FQNEAQ, per germline (reference sequence). This CDR3 has 17 amino acids. The V and J ends lost 3 bases and 7 bases respectively, with 25 bases between them. CDR3 residues: CASSLLSPGLVSEEQYF. CDR3 coding DNA: TGTGCCAGCAGCTTGCTCTCACCCGGACTGGTCTCGGAGGAGCAGTACTTC. Supplemented by reference TRBV7-9 and TRBJ2-7, the full variable domain reads DTGVSQNPRHKITKRGQNVTFRCDPISEHNRLYWYRQTLGQGPEFLTYFQNEAQLEKSRLLSDRFSAERPKGSFSTLEIQRTEQGDSAMYLCASSLLSPGLVSEEQYFGPGTRLTVT.

The gene calls are TRBV29-1 and TRBJ2-6; D remains unclear. The CDR3 runs to 16 residues. Trimming took 3 bases from V and 2 from J, leaving 14 bases between them. Germline V gene data show CDR1 as SQVTM and CDR2 as ANQGSEA. The CDR3 nucleotides read TGCAGCGTTGAGGCTGGGATGGGTCCTGGGGCCAACGTCCTGACTTTC. Its translation: CSVEAGMGPGANVLTF.

The V gene is TRBV11-2, the J gene TRBJ2-7; 10 positions match TRBD1. CDR1 SGHAT and CDR2 FQNNGV come from the germline V gene. V was clipped by 6 bases and J by 2 bases; unmatched bases: 16. The CDR3 is 18 amino acids. The CDR3 bases are TGTGCCAGCAGTTATTCCGGGACAGGGGAAACCTTTGCCTACGAGCAGTACTTC. Its translation: CASSYSGTGETFAYEQYF.